The 9 T cell receptor beta chains reported below all come from one sample, sequenced in a study of T cells in Graves' hyperthyroidism and ophthalmopathy. Amplification targeted TCR beta CDR3 regions from RNA transcripts. Primed by the HTBI set, a first-round RT-PCR was run on the TCR CDR3. From the multiplex PCR reads, TCRdb called clonotypes with MiXCR, one entry per CDR3 protein. Of some 250,000 distinct CDR3 sequences listed, more than 12% are singletons. The sample comprised blood. These receptors originate from a middle-aged woman with Graves' hyperthyroidism that later progressed to Graves' ophthalmopathy.

This clonotype occurred once. A much larger clone sits a single nucleotide away, making a read error possible. The chain carries TRBV6-5 and TRBJ2-1; D is possibly TRBD2 (5 bases). The CDR3 is 14 amino acids. Germline CDR1 is MNHEY and CDR2 is SVGAGI. V lost 2 bases, J lost 8 bases, and 13 bases lay in between. CDR3 region: CASSYGWGVDEQFF. The CDR3 DNA reads TGTGCCAGCAGTTACGGATGGGGAGTGGATGAGCAGTTCTTC.

This clonotype was found many times. The chain couples TRBV20-1 to TRBJ1-3, with D uncertain. The CDR3 has 17 amino acids. The V gene lost 1 base and the J gene lost 0 bases, with 16 bases spanning the gap. Germline assignment: CDR1 DFQATT and CDR2 SNEGSKA (reference sequence). The CDR3 protein is CSARGGSEKRSGNTIYF. CDR3 DNA: TGCAGTGCTAGAGGGGGTTCGGAAAAACGCTCTGGAAACACCATATATTTT.

This clonotype was detected ten times or more. The chain uses TRBV28 and TRBJ1-1; D gene uncertain. The V end was cut by 5 bases, the J end by 5 bases, with 12 bases between. Germline V gene lookup returns CDR1 MDHEN and CDR2 SYDVKM. The CDR3 has 13 amino acids. The DNA of the CDR3 is TGTGCCAGCAGTCAACCAGCTGGGACTGAAGCTTTCTTT. Translating gives CASSQPAGTEAFF.

With respect to this clonotype: This sequence may be a read error, since a much larger clone differs from it by one base. The CDR3 nucleotides are TGTGCCAGCAGCTCTGGACGGATTAGGAATGAGCAGTTCTTC. As protein: CASSSGRIRNEQFF. The chain uses TRBV11-3 and TRBJ2-1; D is unresolved. The V end lost 4 bases, the J end lost 7 bases, and 14 bases lay between the germline ends. CDR1 is SGHNT, CDR2 YENEEA, per germline. This CDR3 is built from 14 residues.

This clonotype was detected ten times or more. The chain has TRBV30 and TRBJ1-1; D ambiguous. Trimming removed 4 bases from V and 4 bases from J, with 13 bases in between. This CDR3 is 13 amino acids long. Germline V gene lookup returns CDR1 GTSNPN and CDR2 SVGIG (reference sequence). The CDR3 sequence is CAWTLAWGTEAFF. The CDR3 nucleotides are TGTGCCTGGACCCTGGCCTGGGGCACTGAAGCTTTCTTT.

This clonotype was counted ten times or more. The chain recombines TRBV5-4 with TRBJ2-7; possible D gene TRBD1, 6 bases. The V gene's germline CDR1 is SGHNT and CDR2 YYREEE (reference sequence). Trimming shortened V by 4 bases and J by 4 bases, and 21 bases separated the two germline ends. The CDR3 contains 16 residues. DNA for the CDR3: TGTGCCAGCAGCACTCACCGGGACACGTTTCGATACGAGCAGTACTTC. Residues: CASSTHRDTFRYEQYF.

This clonotype was detected many times. A much larger clone lies a single base off, so this may be a read error. This chain connects TRBV28 to TRBJ1-4; D perhaps matches TRBD1 (5 bases). In germline, CDR1 is MDHEN, CDR2 SYDVKM. The CDR3 contains 15 residues. V lost 4 bases, J lost 9 bases, and 18 bases lay in between. Here the CDR3 reads CASSSEGQSNKKLFF. For the CDR3, the DNA is TGTGCCAGCAGTTCCGAGGGGCAGTCGAATAAAAAACTGTTTTTT. Full variable domain (remainder filled in from reference TRBV28 and TRBJ1-4): DVKVTQSSRYLVKRTGEKVFLECVQDMDHENMFWYRQDPGLGLRLIYFSYDVKMKEKGDIPEGYSVSREKKERFSLILESASTNQTSMYLCASSSEGQSNKKLFFGSGTQLSVL.

This clonotype occurred many times. The chain links TRBV6-1 to TRBJ2-1, with 7 nucleotides matching TRBD1. Trimming took 5 bases from V and 5 from J; bases not matched to a gene: 9. The CDR3 has 15 amino acids. The germline V gene has CDR1 MNHNS and CDR2 SASEGT. The CDR3 DNA reads as TGTGCCAGCAGTTTGGACAGGCCTTCTCACAATGAGCAGTTCTTC. It is translated as CASSLDRPSHNEQFF.

In regard to this clonotype: A much larger clone lies a single base off, so this may be a read error. It is likely a read error, because the conserved phenylalanine at the end of the CDR3 is missing. The chain carries TRBV5-1 and TRBJ2-6; 10 bases match TRBD2. The CDR3 has 18 amino acids. Germline-derived CDR1 and CDR2 are SGHRS and YFSETQ. Germline trimming cut 4 bases from V and 0 bases from J; bases unmatched to any gene: 7. The CDR3 sequence: CASSQRTSGFSGANVLTL. The CDR3 bases are TGCGCCAGCAGCCAGAGGACTAGCGGTTTCTCTGGGGCCAACGTCCTGACTCTC.